This entry is about one T cell receptor (beta chain). Its target is not known. This entry belongs to a study of graft-versus-host responses after intestinal transplantation. This CDR3 has 17 residues. CDR1 and CDR2 from the germline V gene are KGHSH and LQKENI. The V end was cut by 5 bases, the J end by 2 bases, with 20 bases between. Libraries were prepared by immunoSEQ multiplex PCR; TCRdb keeps only in-frame clonotypes and omits some of them. The profile shows 100,000 to 110,000 clones, 87% of them singletons. Study-level findings and limits: Individuals who had graft-donor T cell macrochimerism had allografts that showed high graft-versus-host to host-versus-graft clonal ratios.

This rearrangement joins TRBV18 to TRBJ2-3; D may be TRBD2 (6 bases). The sequenced sample was unstimulated CD4+ T cells sorted from spleen or lymph node cells, obtained before transplant. The TCR sequence derives from a human donor who was the organ donor for an intestinal transplant. The CDR3 nucleotides are TGTGCCAGCTCAAGTCGGAGCCTTCCGGGGGACACAGATACGCAGTATTTT. Its protein product is CASSSRSLPGDTDTQYF.